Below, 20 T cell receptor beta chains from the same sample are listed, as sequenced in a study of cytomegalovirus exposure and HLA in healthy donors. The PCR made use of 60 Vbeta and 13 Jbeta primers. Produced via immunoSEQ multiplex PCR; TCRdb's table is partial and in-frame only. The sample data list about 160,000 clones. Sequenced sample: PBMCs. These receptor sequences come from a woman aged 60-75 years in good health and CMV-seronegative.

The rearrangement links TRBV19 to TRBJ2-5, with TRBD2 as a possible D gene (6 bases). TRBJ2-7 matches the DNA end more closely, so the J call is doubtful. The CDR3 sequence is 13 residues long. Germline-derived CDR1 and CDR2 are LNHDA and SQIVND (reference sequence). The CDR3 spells CASRGLSLYEQYF. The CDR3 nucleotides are TGTGCCAGTAGGGGACTCAGCCTCTACGAGCAGTACTTC.

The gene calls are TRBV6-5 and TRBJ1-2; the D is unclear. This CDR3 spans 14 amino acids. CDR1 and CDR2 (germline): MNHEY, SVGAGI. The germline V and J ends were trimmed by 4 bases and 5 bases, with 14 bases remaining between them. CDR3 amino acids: CASSLVSGGYGYTF. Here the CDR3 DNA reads TGTGCCAGCAGTTTAGTGTCGGGCGGGTATGGCTACACCTTC.

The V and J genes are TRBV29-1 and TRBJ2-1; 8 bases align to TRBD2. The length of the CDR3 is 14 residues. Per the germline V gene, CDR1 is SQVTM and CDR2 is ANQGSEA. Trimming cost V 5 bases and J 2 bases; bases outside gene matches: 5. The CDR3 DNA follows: TGCAGCGTTAGGGGGACTAGACCCTACAATGAGCAGTTCTTC. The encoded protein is CSVRGTRPYNEQFF.

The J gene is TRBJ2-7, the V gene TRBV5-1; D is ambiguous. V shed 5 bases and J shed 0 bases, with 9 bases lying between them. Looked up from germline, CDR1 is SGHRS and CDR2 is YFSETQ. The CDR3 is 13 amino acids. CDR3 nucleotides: TGCGCCAGCAGTCCCGACATCTCCTACGAGCAGTACTTC. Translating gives CASSPDISYEQYF.

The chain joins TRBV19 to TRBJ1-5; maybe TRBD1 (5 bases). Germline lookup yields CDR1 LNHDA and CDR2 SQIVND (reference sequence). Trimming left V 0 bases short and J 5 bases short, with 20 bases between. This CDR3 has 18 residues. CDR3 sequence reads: CASSIDGGEMTADQPQHF. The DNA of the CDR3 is TGTGCCAGTAGTATAGATGGGGGGGAAATGACAGCAGATCAGCCCCAGCATTTT. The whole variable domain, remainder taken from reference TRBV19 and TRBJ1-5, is DGGITQSPKYLFRKEGQNVTLSCEQNLNHDAMYWYRQDPGQGLRLIYYSQIVNDFQKGDIAEGYSVSREKKESFPLTVTSAQKNPTAFYLCASSIDGGEMTADQPQHFGDGTRLSIL.

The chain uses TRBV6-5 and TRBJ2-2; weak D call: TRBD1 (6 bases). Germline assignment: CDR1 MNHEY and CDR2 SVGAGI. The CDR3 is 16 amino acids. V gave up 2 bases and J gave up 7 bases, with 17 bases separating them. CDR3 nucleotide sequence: TGTGCCAGCAGTTACGCCTACAGGGTGGAGGTCGGGGAGCTGTTTTTT. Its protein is CASSYAYRVEVGELFF.

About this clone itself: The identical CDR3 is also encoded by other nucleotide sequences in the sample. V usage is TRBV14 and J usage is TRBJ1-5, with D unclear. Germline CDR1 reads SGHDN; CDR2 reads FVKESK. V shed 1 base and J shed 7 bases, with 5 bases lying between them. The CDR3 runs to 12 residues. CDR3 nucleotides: TGTGCCAGCAGCCAAGGAGGACAGCCCCAGCATTTT. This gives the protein CASSQGGQPQHF. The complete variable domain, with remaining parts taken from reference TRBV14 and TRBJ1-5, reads EAGVTQFPSHSVIEKGQTVTLRCDPISGHDNLYWYRRVMGKEIKFLLHFVKESKQDESGMPNNRFLAERTGGTYSTLKVQPAELEDSGVYFCASSQGGQPQHFGDGTRLSIL.

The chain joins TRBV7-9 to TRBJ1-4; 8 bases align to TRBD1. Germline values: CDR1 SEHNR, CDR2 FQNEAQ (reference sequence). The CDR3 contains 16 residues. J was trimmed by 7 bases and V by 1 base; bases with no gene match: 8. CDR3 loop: CASSLGQGAAVEKLFF. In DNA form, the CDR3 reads TGTGCCAGCAGCTTAGGGCAGGGGGCTGCGGTTGAAAAACTGTTTTTT.

The CDR3 here is CASGLEGKMPGTGNTEAFF. The CDR3 region has the DNA TGTGCTAGTGGTTTGGAGGGAAAAATGCCCGGGACAGGGAACACTGAAGCTTTCTTT. The J gene is TRBJ1-1, the V gene TRBV12-5; 8 nucleotides agree with TRBD1. This CDR3 has 19 amino acids. J was trimmed by 1 base and V by 1 base; bases with no gene match: 14. Per germline, CDR1 LGHNT and CDR2 FRNRAP.

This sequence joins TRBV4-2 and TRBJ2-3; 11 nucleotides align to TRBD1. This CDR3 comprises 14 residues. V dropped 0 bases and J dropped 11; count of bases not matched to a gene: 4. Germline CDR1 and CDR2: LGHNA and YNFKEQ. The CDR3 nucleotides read TGTGCCAGCAGCCAAGATTGGGGGACAGGGGGGCAGTATTTT. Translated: CASSQDWGTGGQYF.

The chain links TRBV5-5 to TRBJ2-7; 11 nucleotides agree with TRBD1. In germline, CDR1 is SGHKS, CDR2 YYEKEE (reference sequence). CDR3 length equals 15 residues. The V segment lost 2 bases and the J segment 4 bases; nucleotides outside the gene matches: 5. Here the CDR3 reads CASSFWTGGRYEQYF. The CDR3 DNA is TGTGCCAGCAGCTTTTGGACAGGGGGCCGGTACGAGCAGTACTTC.

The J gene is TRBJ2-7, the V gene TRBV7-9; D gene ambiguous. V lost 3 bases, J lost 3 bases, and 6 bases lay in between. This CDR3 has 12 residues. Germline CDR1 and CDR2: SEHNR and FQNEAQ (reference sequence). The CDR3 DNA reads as TGTGCCAGCAGCTTCTCTAACTACGAGCAGTACTTC. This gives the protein CASSFSNYEQYF.

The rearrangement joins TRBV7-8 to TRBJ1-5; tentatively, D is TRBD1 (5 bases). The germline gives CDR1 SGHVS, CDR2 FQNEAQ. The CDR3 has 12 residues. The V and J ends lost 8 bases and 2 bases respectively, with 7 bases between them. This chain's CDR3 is CASGGGNQPQHF. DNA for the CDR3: TGTGCCAGCGGGGGGGGCAATCAGCCCCAGCATTTT.

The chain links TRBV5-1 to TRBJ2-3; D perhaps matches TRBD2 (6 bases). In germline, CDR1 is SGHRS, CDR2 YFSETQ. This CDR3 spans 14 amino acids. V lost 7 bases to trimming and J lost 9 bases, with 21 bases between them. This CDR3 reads CASRQLGVEGTQYF. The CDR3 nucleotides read TGCGCCAGCCGTCAGCTGGGGGTGGAGGGAACGCAGTATTTT.

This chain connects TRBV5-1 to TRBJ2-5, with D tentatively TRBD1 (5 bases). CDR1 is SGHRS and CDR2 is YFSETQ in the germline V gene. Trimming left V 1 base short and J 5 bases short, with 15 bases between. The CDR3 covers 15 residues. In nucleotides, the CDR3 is TGCGCCAGCAGCTTGTATGGGCAGGGTCAGGAGACCCAGTACTTC. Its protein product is CASSLYGQGQETQYF.

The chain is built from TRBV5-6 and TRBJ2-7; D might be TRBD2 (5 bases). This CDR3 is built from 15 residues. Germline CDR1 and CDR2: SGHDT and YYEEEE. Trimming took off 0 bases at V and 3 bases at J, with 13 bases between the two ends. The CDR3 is CASSLGGPSGYEQYF. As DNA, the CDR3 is TGTGCCAGCAGCTTGGGAGGGCCTTCGGGCTACGAGCAGTACTTC.

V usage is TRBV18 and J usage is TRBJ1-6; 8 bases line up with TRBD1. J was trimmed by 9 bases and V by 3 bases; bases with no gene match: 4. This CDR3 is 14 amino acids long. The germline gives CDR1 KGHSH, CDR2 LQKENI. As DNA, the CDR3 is TGTGCCAGCTCACCGGACAGGGTGTTTTCACCCCTCCACTTT. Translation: CASSPDRVFSPLHF.

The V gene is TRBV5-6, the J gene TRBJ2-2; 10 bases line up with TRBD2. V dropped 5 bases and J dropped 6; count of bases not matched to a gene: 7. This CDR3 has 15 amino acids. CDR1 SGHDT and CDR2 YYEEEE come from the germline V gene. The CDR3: CASRPGTSVAGELFF. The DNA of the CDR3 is TGTGCCAGCAGACCAGGGACTAGCGTGGCCGGGGAGCTGTTTTTT.

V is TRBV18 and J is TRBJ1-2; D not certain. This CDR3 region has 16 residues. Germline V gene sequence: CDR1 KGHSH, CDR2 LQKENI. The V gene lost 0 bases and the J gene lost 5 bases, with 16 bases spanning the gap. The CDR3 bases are TGTGCCAGCTCACCACCTCACGGACTTACGGGGTATGGCTACACCTTC. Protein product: CASSPPHGLTGYGYTF.

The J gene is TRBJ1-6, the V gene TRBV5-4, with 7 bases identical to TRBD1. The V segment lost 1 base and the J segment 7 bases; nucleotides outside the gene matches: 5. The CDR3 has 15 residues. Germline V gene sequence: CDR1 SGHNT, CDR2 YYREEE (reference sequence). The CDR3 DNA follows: TGTGCCAGCAGCTTGAGTGACAGGGTCAATTCACCCCTCCACTTT. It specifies CASSLSDRVNSPLHF.